Below, 7 T cell receptor beta chains from the same sample are listed, as sequenced in a study of cytomegalovirus exposure and HLA in healthy donors. Amplification used 60 Vbeta primers and 13 Jbeta primers. Assay used: immunoSEQ multiplex PCR; TCRdb lists only in-frame clones, some missing. This table has fewer than 250,000 clones, about 75% appearing once. Material for sequencing was PBMCs. These TCRs come from a woman in her 30s in good health and CMV-seronegative.

The chain combines TRBV2 with TRBJ2-7; D ambiguous. The V gene's germline CDR1 is SNHLY and CDR2 FYNNEI. The germline V and J ends were trimmed by 0 bases and 3 bases, with 9 bases remaining between them. This CDR3 has 14 residues. The CDR3 loop is CASSEAEQVYEQYF. The CDR3 nucleotides are TGTGCCAGCAGTGAAGCTGAGCAGGTCTACGAGCAGTACTTC.

The rearrangement uses TRBV1 and TRBJ2-7; the tabulated D call, TRBD2, remains unverified against the DNA. TRBV1 is assigned pseudogene status. The CDR3 has 16 amino acids. CDR3 DNA: TGCACCAGCAGCCCCCGGACTAGCGGACCTGCCTACGAGCAGTACTTC. Translating it yields CTSSPRTSGPAYEQYF.

The DNA of the CDR3 is TGTGCCAGCAGCTCATACAGGGGAGGATTCTATGGCTACACCTTC. Translation gives CASSSYRGGFYGYTF. V and J are TRBV5-6 and TRBJ1-2; 7 bases match TRBD1. In germline, CDR1 is SGHDT, CDR2 YYEEEE. V was pared by 3 bases and J by 4 bases, with 9 bases of the junction left unmatched. The CDR3 loop spans 15 amino acids.

The V gene is TRBV30, the J gene TRBJ2-7, with D possibly being TRBD2 (5 bases). CDR1 is GTSNPN, CDR2 SVGIG, per germline (reference sequence). The V and J ends lost 8 bases and 0 bases respectively, with 14 bases between them. The CDR3 loop spans 13 amino acids. DNA of the CDR3: TGTGCCCTCCGGGATGCCAGCTCCTACGAGCAGTACTTC. Translating it yields CALRDASSYEQYF.

This chain links TRBV7-9 with TRBJ2-7; the D gene is possibly TRBD1 (5 bases). Germline V gene sequence: CDR1 SEHNR, CDR2 FQNEAQ (reference sequence). V lost 5 bases and J 3 bases, leaving 8 bases between the germline ends. The CDR3 has 12 amino acids. The CDR3 is CASSEQDYEQYF. Written as DNA, the CDR3 is TGTGCCAGCAGCGAACAGGACTACGAGCAGTACTTC.

The genes are TRBV4-1 and TRBJ1-6, with 9 bases aligning to TRBD1. Germline CDR1 MGHRA, CDR2 YSYEKL. CDR3 size: 14 residues. The J segment lost 7 bases and the V segment lost 6 bases, leaving 4 bases of the junction unmatched. CDR3: CASSSGTGNSPLHF. The CDR3 DNA reads TGCGCCAGCAGTTCCGGGACAGGGAATTCACCCCTCCACTTT.

The chain combines TRBV19 with TRBJ1-1; 8 positions agree with TRBD1. Germline V gives CDR1 LNHDA, CDR2 SQIVND (reference sequence). The CDR3 sequence is 15 residues long. V lost 3 bases, J lost 3 bases, and 6 bases stayed unmatched. In nucleotides, the CDR3 is TGTGCCAGTAGTATCGTCCAGGGGGCAGACACTGAAGCTTTCTTT. It specifies CASSIVQGADTEAFF.